This TCR beta chain was recovered during a study of T cells in Graves' hyperthyroidism and ophthalmopathy. In this sample, this clonotype turned up many times. The antigen remains undetermined. Study outcomes and limitations: In simple terms, a model built on 13 V-J features told ophthalmopathy apart from stable hyperthyroidism. Appearing also in blood were most of the thyroid clonotypes expanded above 0.001.

RNA transcripts yielded amplified TCR beta CDR3 regions. First-round RT-PCR with HTBI primers amplified the TCR CDR3 region. One entry per CDR3 protein results from TCRdb running MiXCR on the multiplex PCR reads. In the table there are about half a million distinct CDR3 sequences, around 21% of which are singletons. CDR3 length equals 13 residues. V dropped 3 bases and J dropped 6 bases, with 11 bases sitting between them. The germline gives CDR1 KGHDR, CDR2 SFDVKD. Input material: blood. V and J are TRBV24-1 and TRBJ2-7; D not certain. This receptor was taken from a man between 18 and 35 years old with Graves' hyperthyroidism. The CDR3 DNA is TGTGCCACCAGTGATCTAGATAACCTCGAGCAGTACTTC. This sequence encodes CATSDLDNLEQYF.